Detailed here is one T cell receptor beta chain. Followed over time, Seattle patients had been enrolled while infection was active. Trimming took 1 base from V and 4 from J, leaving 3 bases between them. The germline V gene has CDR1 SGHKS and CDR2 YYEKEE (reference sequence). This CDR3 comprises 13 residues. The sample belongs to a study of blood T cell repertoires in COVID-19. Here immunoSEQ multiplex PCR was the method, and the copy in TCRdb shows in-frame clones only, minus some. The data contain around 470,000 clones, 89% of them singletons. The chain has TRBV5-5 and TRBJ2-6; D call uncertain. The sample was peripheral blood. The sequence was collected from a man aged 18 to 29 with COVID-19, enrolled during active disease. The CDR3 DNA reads TGTGCCAGCAGCTTGTCAGGGGCCAACGTCCTGACTTTC. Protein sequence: CASSLSGANVLTF.